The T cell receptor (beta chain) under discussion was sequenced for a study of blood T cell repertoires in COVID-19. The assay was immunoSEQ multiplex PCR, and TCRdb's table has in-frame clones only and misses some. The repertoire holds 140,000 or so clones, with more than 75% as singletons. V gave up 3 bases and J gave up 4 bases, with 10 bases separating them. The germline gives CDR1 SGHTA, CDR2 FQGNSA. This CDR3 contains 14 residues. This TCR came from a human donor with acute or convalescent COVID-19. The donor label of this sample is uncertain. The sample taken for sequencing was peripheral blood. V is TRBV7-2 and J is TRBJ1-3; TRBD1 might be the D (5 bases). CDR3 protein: CASSFGGLGNTIYF. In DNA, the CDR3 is TGTGCCAGCAGCTTCGGGGGTCTGGGAAACACCATATATTTT.